Shown below are 30 T cell receptor beta chains from a single sample sequenced in a study of graft-versus-host responses after intestinal transplantation. The protocol was immunoSEQ multiplex PCR, while the TCRdb copy is restricted to in-frame clones and leaves out a portion. Of 9,500 to 15,000 clones in the sample, 70% to 80% were seen once. Processing of graft tissue released intraepithelial and lamina propria lymphocytes. The sequenced sample was ileum tissue, obtained less than 150 days after intestinal transplantation. The receptors shown here come from a human patient who received an intestinal transplant, so some T cells may come from the graft donor.

The chain is built from TRBV2 and TRBJ1-5; 9 bases agree with TRBD1. CDR1 is SNHLY and CDR2 is FYNNEI in the germline V gene. The CDR3 loop spans 14 amino acids. The junction had 7 bases not matched to a gene; V was cut back by 6 bases and J by 7 bases. The CDR3 loop reads CASSDGTGWQPQHF. In nucleotides, the CDR3 is TGTGCCAGCAGCGATGGGACAGGGTGGCAGCCCCAGCATTTT.

J is TRBJ1-5 and V is TRBV4-3; possible D gene TRBD1, 6 bases. V lost 1 base and J 3 bases, leaving 16 bases between the germline ends. The V gene's germline CDR1 is LGHNA and CDR2 YSLEER. The CDR3 sequence is 17 residues long. The CDR3 is CASSQVPGGDTNQPQHF. CDR3 coding DNA: TGCGCCAGCAGCCAAGTTCCTGGGGGCGATACCAATCAGCCCCAGCATTTT.

The chain combines TRBV10-2 with TRBJ1-6; D is undetermined. CDR1 WSHSY and CDR2 SAAADI come from the germline V gene. This CDR3 contains 12 residues. V gave up 6 bases and J gave up 10 bases, with 10 bases separating them. The CDR3 loop is CASRREGSPLHF. DNA for the CDR3: TGCGCCAGCAGGAGGGAGGGATCACCCCTCCACTTT.

V is TRBV2 and J is TRBJ1-5; 11 bases fit TRBD1. With 6 bases clipped from V and 6 bases from J, the junction kept 4 bases outside the gene matches. The CDR3 totals 14 residues. Germline V lookup: CDR1 SNHLY, CDR2 FYNNEI. The CDR3 bases are TGTGCCAGCAGGCCGGGACAGGGGGGTCAGCCCCAGCATTTT. Translated, it gives CASRPGQGGQPQHF.

V usage is TRBV28 and J usage is TRBJ2-1, with D maybe TRBD1 (6 bases). The V end was cut by 7 bases, the J end by 1 base, with 17 bases between. CDR1 is MDHEN and CDR2 is SYDVKM in the germline V gene. There are 16 residues in the CDR3. The CDR3 DNA is TGTGCCAGCAAGGTCTCAGGGGCGAGGTCCTACAATGAGCAGTTCTTC. It translates to CASKVSGARSYNEQFF.

V is TRBV25-1 and J is TRBJ2-3; TRBD2 is a possible D gene (6 bases). The length of the CDR3 is 14 residues. Trimming removed 8 bases at V and 0 bases at J, with 12 bases between. In germline, CDR1 is MGHDK, CDR2 SYGVNS. CDR3 sequence reads: CASSSDLSTDTQYF. In nucleotides, the CDR3 is TGTGCCAGCTCTAGCGACCTAAGCACAGATACGCAGTATTTT.

The chain is built from TRBV7-6 and TRBJ2-7; D is ambiguous. The CDR3 totals 15 residues. CDR1 is SGHVS and CDR2 is FNYEAQ in the germline V gene. Trimming took 1 base from V and 2 from J, leaving 12 bases between them. The chain's CDR3 is CASSLVGGMAYEQYF. CDR3 bases: TGTGCCAGCAGCTTAGTAGGCGGCATGGCCTACGAGCAGTACTTC.

The DNA of the CDR3 is TGTGCCAGCAGTTTATTCAGGGGCGAGCAGTACTTC. Amino acids: CASSLFRGEQYF. The chain couples TRBV27 to TRBJ2-7; maybe TRBD1 (6 bases). CDR1 is MNHEY, CDR2 SMNVEV, per germline (reference sequence). The CDR3 totals 12 residues. V was cut by 1 base and J by 6 bases, with 7 bases left in between.

This clone appeared a few times. The chain has TRBV5-1 and TRBJ2-1; no clear D gene. V shed 4 bases and J shed 0 bases, with 11 bases lying between them. Germline lookup yields CDR1 SGHRS and CDR2 YFSETQ. The CDR3 consists of 15 residues. The CDR3 bases are TGCGCCAGCAGCATCGTTTCTAGCTCCTACAATGAGCAGTTCTTC. This gives the protein CASSIVSSSYNEQFF. Filled out from reference TRBV5-1 and TRBJ2-1, the complete variable domain reads KAGVTQTPRYLIKTRGQQVTLSCSPISGHRSVSWYQQTPGQGLQFLFEYFSETQRNKGNFPGRFSGRQFSNSRSEMNVSTLELGDSALYLCASSIVSSSYNEQFFGPGTRLTVL.

The chain joins TRBV29-1 to TRBJ2-7; tentative D call: TRBD1 (6 bases). Trimming cost V 5 bases and J 7 bases, with 24 bases left between them. The CDR3 loop spans 15 amino acids. In germline, CDR1 is SQVTM, CDR2 ANQGSEA. The CDR3 nucleotides are TGCAGCGTTACTACGGACAGCCCCATTGAGGGAGAGCAGTACTTC. As protein: CSVTTDSPIEGEQYF.

This chain uses TRBV6-5 with TRBJ2-7; 8 bases agree with TRBD1. The CDR3 consists of 14 residues. J lost 3 bases, V lost 2 bases, and 3 bases had no gene match. CDR1 MNHEY and CDR2 SVGAGI come from the germline V gene. The CDR3 sequence is CASSYAGGFYEQYF. DNA for the CDR3: TGTGCCAGCAGTTACGCAGGGGGCTTCTACGAGCAGTACTTC.

In this sample, this clone turned up a few times. The chain combines TRBV18 with TRBJ1-2; no clear D. The CDR3 has 14 residues. Deletions cut 3 bases from V and 6 bases from J, with 14 bases between. Germline values: CDR1 KGHSH, CDR2 LQKENI. The DNA of the CDR3 is TGTGCCAGCTCACCGGTCTCGGGGTATCATGGCTACACCTTC. This encodes CASSPVSGYHGYTF.

The J gene is TRBJ2-3, the V gene TRBV7-2; 8 positions match TRBD1. The CDR3 loop spans 15 amino acids. With V trimmed by 5 bases and J by 2 bases, 6 bases remained unmatched. Germline V gene lookup returns CDR1 SGHTA and CDR2 FQGNSA. The CDR3: CASSPGQGHTDTQYF. CDR3 in DNA: TGTGCCAGCAGCCCCGGACAGGGCCACACAGATACGCAGTATTTT.

The chain has TRBV19 and TRBJ2-7, with a possible D match to TRBD1 (5 bases). The V end was cut by 3 bases, the J end by 4 bases, with 10 bases between. CDR1 and CDR2 from the germline V gene are LNHDA and SQIVND (reference sequence). There are 13 residues in the CDR3. The CDR3 loop reads CASSIRPGYEQYF. The CDR3 coding sequence is TGTGCCAGTAGTATTCGCCCAGGGTACGAGCAGTACTTC.

The chain recombines TRBV25-1 with TRBJ2-1; 9 bases line up with TRBD2. With 1 base clipped from V and 6 bases from J, the junction kept 4 bases outside the gene matches. The CDR3 extends over 15 amino acids. Germline V lookup: CDR1 MGHDK, CDR2 SYGVNS. The CDR3 DNA reads TGTGCCAGCAGTGAATTAGCGGGAGAGTCCAATGAGCAGTTCTTC. Its protein is CASSELAGESNEQFF.

The chain has TRBV6-1 and TRBJ2-7; 7 bases are a match to TRBD1. Germline V CDR1 and CDR2: MNHNS, SASEGT. V was clipped by 6 bases and J by 5 bases; unmatched bases: 4. This CDR3 is 12 amino acids long. DNA of the CDR3: TGTGCCAGCAGACACGGGACAGACGAGCAGTACTTC. Its protein product is CASRHGTDEQYF.

This clone has more than one count but fewer than ten. The chain carries TRBV13 and TRBJ1-2; the match to TRBD1 covers 9 bases. This CDR3 is 14 amino acids long. The junction had 9 bases not matched to a gene; V was cut back by 5 bases and J by 8 bases. CDR1 PRHDT and CDR2 FYEKMQ come from the germline V gene (reference sequence). CDR3 nucleotides: TGTGCCAGCAGCGGCGACAGGGGGGTGGGCGGCTACACCTTC. Its translation is CASSGDRGVGGYTF. Variable domain in full (rest from reference TRBV13 and TRBJ1-2): AAGVIQSPRHLIKEKRETATLKCYPIPRHDTVYWYQQGPGQDPQFLISFYEKMQSDKGSIPDRFSAQQFSDYHSELNMSSLELGDSALYFCASSGDRGVGGYTFGSGTRLTVV.

This chain joins TRBV6-5 and TRBJ1-3; D may be TRBD1 (6 bases). Looked up from germline, CDR1 is MNHEY and CDR2 is SVGAGI. V lost 6 bases, J lost 4 bases, and 16 bases lay in between. CDR3 size: 15 residues. The CDR3 spells CASRRSTGFGNTIYF. The CDR3 coding sequence is TGTGCCAGCAGACGCTCCACAGGGTTCGGAAACACCATATATTTT.

The genes are TRBV6-6 and TRBJ2-1; 8 positions match TRBD2. The junction had 10 bases not matched to a gene; V was cut back by 4 bases and J by 8 bases. The CDR3 extends over 15 amino acids. Per germline, CDR1 MNHNY and CDR2 SVGAGI (reference sequence). CDR3 DNA sequence: TGTGCCAGCAGTTGGGCGGGAGGCCCGGGGGATGAGCAGTTCTTC. It codes for CASSWAGGPGDEQFF.

The CDR3 spells CASSQSGFAGELFF. CDR3 nucleotides: TGTGCCAGCAGCCAATCAGGTTTCGCCGGGGAGCTGTTTTTT. V is TRBV4-2 and J is TRBJ2-2, with no clear D. The CDR3 has 14 residues. V gave up 2 bases and J gave up 6 bases, with 10 bases separating them. Germline V gene data show CDR1 as LGHNA and CDR2 as YNFKEQ.

The rearrangement uses TRBV10-1 and TRBJ2-1, with 9 bases fitting TRBD2. The length of the CDR3 is 18 residues. Germline assignment: CDR1 WNHNN and CDR2 SYGVQD (reference sequence). The J segment lost 6 bases and the V segment lost 3 bases, leaving 15 bases of the junction unmatched. The CDR3 region is CASSEYWASGEDGNEQFF. The CDR3 nucleotides read TGCGCCAGCAGTGAATACTGGGCTAGCGGGGAGGATGGCAATGAGCAGTTCTTC.

This chain uses TRBV20-1 with TRBJ2-1; TRBD2 might be the D (5 bases). The germline CDR1 and CDR2 sequences are DFQATT and SNEGSKA (reference sequence). This CDR3 spans 10 amino acids. Between the trimmed V and J ends, which lost 1 base and 10 bases, there was a span of 5 bases. CDR3 region: CSARVAEQFF. DNA for the CDR3: TGCAGTGCTAGAGTAGCGGAGCAGTTCTTC.

This chain joins TRBV6-5 and TRBJ2-5, with 9 bases identical to TRBD1. Germline CDR1 and CDR2: MNHEY and SVGAGI. This CDR3 is 16 amino acids long. The V segment lost 2 bases and the J segment 2 bases; nucleotides outside the gene matches: 6. For the CDR3, the DNA is TGTGCCAGCAGTTACAGGGACAGGGACCCTCAAGAGACCCAGTACTTC. It yields the protein CASSYRDRDPQETQYF.

By proportion, this clone is medium-sized (0.01 to 0.1%). This chain links TRBV5-4 with TRBJ1-2; 7 bases map to TRBD1. The V gene end was trimmed by 0 bases and the J gene end by 10 bases; junction bases not matched to a gene: 9. This CDR3 is built from 14 residues. Germline assignment: CDR1 SGHNT and CDR2 YYREEE (reference sequence). This CDR3 is CASSLEGAGSNYTF. CDR3 DNA sequence: TGTGCCAGCAGCTTGGAGGGGGCAGGATCAAACTACACCTTC.

The genes are TRBV5-4 and TRBJ2-3, with 7 bases lining up with TRBD2. The CDR3 sequence is 13 residues long. Germline V gene sequence: CDR1 SGHNT, CDR2 YYREEE (reference sequence). Trimming at V came to 8 bases and at J to 6 bases, leaving 9 bases not matched to a gene. This CDR3 is CASAGLAADTQYF. CDR3 DNA: TGTGCCAGTGCGGGGCTAGCGGCGGATACGCAGTATTTT.

With regard to this clone: Additional DNA sequences in this sample encode the identical CDR3. This chain joins TRBV29-1 and TRBJ2-3; 9 bases agree with TRBD1. CDR3 length: 13 amino acids. Germline-derived CDR1 and CDR2 are SQVTM and ANQGSEA. Trimming cost V 6 bases and J 0 bases; bases outside gene matches: 1. CDR3 in amino acids: CSVDRGSTDTQYF. In DNA, the CDR3 is TGCAGCGTGGACAGGGGTAGCACAGATACGCAGTATTTT.

This chain joins TRBV5-6 and TRBJ2-7, with 7 bases matching TRBD2. Per germline, CDR1 SGHDT and CDR2 YYEEEE. V dropped 6 bases and J dropped 5; count of bases not matched to a gene: 2. The CDR3 is 11 amino acids. The CDR3 DNA is TGTGCCAGCACCCGGGGGGACGAGCAGTACTTC. Translated: CASTRGDEQYF.

The rearrangement joins TRBV28 to TRBJ1-1; 10 positions match TRBD1. Losses at the gene ends were 8 bases for V and 2 bases for J; bases not matched to a gene: 8. This CDR3 spans 15 amino acids. Germline CDR1 and CDR2: MDHEN and SYDVKM. The CDR3 nucleotides are TGTGCCAGCGGAGCCGGGACAGGGGCCAACACTGAAGCTTTCTTT. Protein product: CASGAGTGANTEAFF.

The chain recombines TRBV30 with TRBJ1-2; D uncertain. Germline values: CDR1 GTSNPN, CDR2 SVGIG (reference sequence). Trimming shortened V by 1 base and J by 3 bases, and 9 bases separated the two germline ends. The CDR3 has 13 amino acids. In DNA, the CDR3 is TGTGCCTGGAGTGCCGGGATCGACTATGGCTACACCTTC. Translating gives CAWSAGIDYGYTF.

The chain is built from TRBV6-5 and TRBJ2-1, with D tentatively TRBD1 (6 bases). Germline loops: CDR1 MNHEY, CDR2 SVGAGI. Deletions cut 5 bases from V and 4 bases from J, with 15 bases between. The CDR3 has 15 amino acids. DNA for the CDR3: TGTGCCAGCAGTATAGGGGGTACTGGGTACAATGAGCAGTTCTTC. Translation: CASSIGGTGYNEQFF.